These T cell receptor beta chains were read from a single sample in a study of T cells in localized non-small cell lung cancer. This table comes from immunoSEQ multiplex PCR, and its TCRdb copy is limited to in-frame clones, with some not included. The profile shows over 10,000 clones, over 25% of them singletons. Sequencing was performed on lung tumor tissue, taken before any cancer treatment. All receptors derive from a female donor aged 60 or older with stage I lung adenocarcinoma. The CDR3 runs from the conserved cysteine through the conserved F or W. Fields, in order: D gene, CDR3 length, clone size, J gene, V gene, CDR3 protein, CDR3 DNA. The D gene is left open where the match is weak. Clone size, where shown, is once, few, many, or a class for clones that have expanded.

>NA|16|few|TRBJ2-4|TRBV6-8
CASSYLRPGSKNIQYF
TGTGCCAGCAGTTACTTAAGGCCGGGAAGCAAAAACATTCAGTACTTC
>NA|11|NA|TRBJ2-3|TRBV30
CAFRGTDTQYF
TGTGCTTTCAGGGGCACAGATACGCAGTATTTT
>TRBD1|13|NA|TRBJ1-2|TRBV6-8
CASSENRGYGYTF
TGTGCCAGCAGTGAGAACAGGGGCTATGGCTACACCTTC
>TRBD1|16|NA|TRBJ1-1|TRBV11-3
CASSLVTGGPNTEAFF
TGTGCCAGCAGCTTAGTGACAGGGGGCCCGAACACTGAAGCTTTCTTT
>TRBD2|17|few|TRBJ2-1|TRBV9
CASSVATAGATYNEQFF
TGTGCCAGCAGCGTAGCTACGGCGGGAGCCACCTACAATGAGCAGTTCTTC
>NA|14|NA|TRBJ2-1|TRBV6-8
CASSYEGGRNEQFF
TGTGCCAGCAGTTATGAGGGGGGGCGCAATGAGCAGTTCTTC
>NA|15|few|TRBJ2-7|TRBV11-3
CASSFEDGLSYEQYF
TGTGCCAGCAGCTTCGAGGACGGCCTCTCCTACGAGCAGTACTTC
>TRBD1|16|NA|TRBJ1-6|TRBV30
CAATPGQGVNNSPLHF
TGTGCCGCCACCCCCGGACAGGGGGTCAATAATTCACCCCTCCACTTT
>TRBD1|14|few|TRBJ1-2|TRBV30
CAWSGTDRVHGYTF
TGTGCCTGGAGTGGAACTGACAGGGTTCATGGCTACACCTTC
>NA|15|once|TRBJ1-1|TRBV29-1
CSYGSGRGLNTEAFF
TGCAGCTATGGTTCTGGTAGGGGTTTGAACACTGAAGCTTTCTTT
>NA|16|NA|TRBJ2-4|TRBV1
CASSQDERLAKNIQYF
TGCGCCAGCAGCCAAGACGAGAGGCTAGCCAAAAACATTCAGTACTTC
>TRBD2|15|few|TRBJ2-7|TRBV5-1
CASSFISGSSYEQYF
TGCGCCAGCAGCTTTATTAGCGGGAGTTCGTACGAGCAGTACTTC
>TRBD2|13|NA|TRBJ2-1|TRBV10-2
CASRLAGGNEQFF
TGCGCCAGTAGACTAGCGGGGGGCAATGAGCAGTTCTTC
>NA|14|few|TRBJ1-2|TRBV30
CAWRFGPGRGGYTF
TGTGCCTGGAGATTCGGGCCGGGAAGGGGTGGCTACACCTTC
>NA|16|NA|TRBJ1-1|TRBV19
CASSTHVGRKNTEAFF
TGTGCCAGTAGTACCCACGTCGGGAGGAAGAACACTGAAGCTTTCTTT
>TRBD1|14|many|TRBJ2-5|TRBV11-3
CASSSQGVQETQYF
TGTGCCAGCAGCTCCCAGGGGGTCCAAGAGACCCAGTACTTC
>TRBD1|15|few|TRBJ2-7|TRBV14
CASSHWDRFMDEQYF
TGTGCCAGCAGCCACTGGGACAGGTTTATGGACGAGCAGTACTTC
>NA|14|NA|TRBJ2-1|TRBV30
CAWSVPSGFNEQFF
TGTGCCTGGAGTGTACCATCTGGATTCAATGAGCAGTTCTTC
>NA|16|medium-sized|TRBJ2-2|TRBV9
CASSVGGASNTGELFF
TGTGCCAGCAGCGTAGGCGGGGCCTCGAACACCGGGGAGCTGTTTTTT
>NA|14|NA|TRBJ2-7|TRBV5-1
CASSFNPRSGEQYF
TGCGCCAGCAGCTTTAACCCCCGCTCCGGCGAGCAGTACTTC
>NA|14|NA|TRBJ1-1|TRBV15
CATSSISGNTEAFF
TGTGCCACCAGCAGTATTTCAGGGAACACTGAAGCTTTCTTT
>NA|12|NA|TRBJ2-7|TRBV30
CAWGLGVYEQYF
TGTGCCTGGGGACTTGGGGTCTACGAGCAGTACTTC
>NA|14|NA|TRBJ1-1|TRBV18
CASSPVGRGTEAFF
TGTGCCAGCTCACCGGTGGGCAGGGGTACTGAAGCTTTCTTT
>NA|15|few|TRBJ1-1|TRBV6-8
CASRGGQGMNTEAFF
TGTGCCAGCAGGGGGGGCCAGGGGATGAACACTGAAGCTTTCTTT
>TRBD1|15|NA|TRBJ2-5|TRBV11-3
CASSRTGTPEETQYF
TGTGCCAGCAGCCGGACAGGGACACCTGAAGAGACCCAGTACTTC
>TRBD1|15|NA|TRBJ1-1|TRBV11-3
CASSSSTGMNTEAFF
TGTGCCAGCAGCTCCTCGACAGGGATGAACACTGAAGCTTTCTTT
>NA|13|NA|TRBJ1-2|TRBV6-8
CASSYGQGHGYTF
TGTGCCAGCAGCTACGGGCAGGGACATGGCTACACCTTC
>NA|14|few|TRBJ1-6|TRBV19
CASSRQGTSSPLHF
TGTGCCAGTAGCAGGCAGGGTACGAGTTCACCCCTCCACTTT
>TRBD2|14|few|TRBJ2-2|TRBV11-3
CASKVGGNTGKLFF
TGTGCCAGCAAAGTGGGGGGGAACACCGGGAAGCTGTTTTTT
>NA|15|medium-sized|TRBJ2-1|TRBV18
CASSSPGGDNNEQFF
TGTGCCAGCTCCAGCCCCGGCGGGGACAACAATGAGCAGTTCTTC
>TRBD2|14|NA|TRBJ2-3|TRBV6-8
CASRWTSGADTQYF
TGTGCCAGCCGATGGACTAGCGGGGCAGATACGCAGTATTTT
>NA|12|few|TRBJ1-5|TRBV6-8
CASTWGNQPQHF
TGTGCCAGCACTTGGGGAAATCAGCCCCAGCATTTT
>NA|14|few|TRBJ2-3|TRBV11-3
CASILTRGGDTQYF
TGTGCCAGCATCTTGACTAGAGGGGGGGATACGCAGTATTTT
>NA|15|many|TRBJ2-2|TRBV11-3
CASSLQVGGTGELFF
TGTGCCAGCAGCTTGCAGGTAGGAGGTACCGGGGAGCTGTTTTTT
>NA|14|NA|TRBJ1-2|TRBV10-2
CASSELRAYYGYTF
TGCGCCAGCAGTGAACTTCGAGCCTACTATGGCTACACCTTC
>NA|15|once|TRBJ1-2|TRBV18
CASSPRDTPNYGYTF
TGTGCCAGCTCACCACGGGACACCCCTAACTATGGCTACACCTTC
>TRBD1|15|NA|TRBJ1-1|TRBV18
CASSPLQGAWTEAFF
TGTGCCAGCTCACCATTGCAGGGGGCATGGACTGAAGCTTTCTTT
>NA|12|NA|TRBJ1-2|TRBV30
CAWSVTVYGYTF
TGTGCCTGGAGTGTAACCGTCTATGGCTACACCTTC
>TRBD2|16|NA|TRBJ2-5|TRBV5-1
CASSLEKRGGQETQYF
TGCGCCAGCAGCTTAGAGAAGCGGGGGGGCCAAGAGACCCAGTACTTC
>NA|12|NA|TRBJ1-1|TRBV29-1
CSVAEGSTEAFF
TGCAGCGTTGCGGAGGGGTCCACTGAAGCTTTCTTT
>NA|14|few|TRBJ1-1|TRBV11-3
CASSLWAGNTEAFF
TGTGCCAGCAGCTTGTGGGCGGGCAACACTGAAGCTTTCTTT
>TRBD1|19|NA|TRBJ2-1|TRBV15
CATSRDRGLTGDSYNEQFF
TGTGCCACCAGCAGAGATAGGGGCCTCACAGGGGACTCCTACAATGAGCAGTTCTTC
>NA|15|few|TRBJ1-2|TRBV11-3
CASSLSRTANYGYTF
TGTGCCAGCAGCTTATCACGGACAGCGAACTATGGCTACACCTTC